The 21 T cell receptor beta chains listed next were all sequenced from one sample in a study of blood T cell repertoires in COVID-19. Libraries were prepared by immunoSEQ multiplex PCR; TCRdb keeps only in-frame clonotypes and omits some of them. This sample has 70,000 to 80,000 clones; 75% to 85% occur once, and the top ten carry 35% to 50%. The sample consisted of peripheral blood. These receptors originate from a man older than 75 with acute or convalescent COVID-19.

The CDR3 loop is CASSTPIWTGTITGRQPQHF. As DNA, the CDR3 is TGTGCCAGCAGTACTCCCATTTGGACAGGAACCATAACGGGGAGGCAGCCCCAGCATTTT. The chain combines TRBV2 with TRBJ1-5, with 7 bases matching TRBD1. The germline V gene encodes CDR1 SNHLY and CDR2 FYNNEI. Trimming took 5 bases from V and 7 from J; bases not matched to a gene: 26. The CDR3 spans 20 residues.

The CDR3 DNA sequence: TGTGCCAGCAGCTCCCGACAGGGGGCCTACAATGAGCAGTTCTTC. It encodes CASSSRQGAYNEQFF. The chain is built from TRBV11-2 and TRBJ2-1; the match to TRBD1 covers 9 bases. CDR1 SGHAT and CDR2 FQNNGV come from the germline V gene. CDR3 length equals 15 residues. With V trimmed by 4 bases and J by 2 bases, 3 bases remained unmatched.

This chain connects TRBV27 to TRBJ1-1, with a weak D call TRBD1 (6 bases). The CDR3 spans 17 residues. In germline, CDR1 is MNHEY, CDR2 SMNVEV (reference sequence). The V end lost 0 bases, the J end lost 0 bases, and 14 bases lay between the germline ends. Written as DNA, the CDR3 is TGTGCCAGCAGTTTATCGGGGGGGGGCAAGGTGAACACTGAAGCTTTCTTT. It codes for CASSLSGGGKVNTEAFF.

This clone was picked up one time. The chain recombines TRBV11-2 with TRBJ1-2, with D possibly being TRBD1 (6 bases). The V and J ends lost 1 base and 4 bases respectively, with 10 bases between them. Germline lookup yields CDR1 SGHAT and CDR2 FQNNGV. The CDR3 loop spans 14 amino acids. CDR3 in amino acids: CASSLVGASYGYTF. The CDR3 region has the DNA TGTGCCAGCAGCTTAGTGGGGGCGAGCTATGGCTACACCTTC. Combining the CDR3 with reference TRBV11-2 and TRBJ1-2 gives the whole variable domain EAGVAQSPRYKIIEKRQSVAFWCNPISGHATLYWYQQILGQGPKLLIQFQNNGVVDDSQLPKDRFSAERLKGVDSTLKIQPAKLEDSAVYLCASSLVGASYGYTFGSGTRLTVV.

The chain recombines TRBV6-5 with TRBJ1-1; possibly TRBD1 for D (5 bases). Trimming left V 6 bases short and J 1 base short, with 9 bases between. This CDR3 comprises 13 residues. CDR1 is MNHEY, CDR2 SVGAGI, per germline. CDR3 sequence: CASRRTGNTEAFF. The CDR3 DNA is TGTGCCAGCAGGCGAACAGGGAACACTGAAGCTTTCTTT.

The V and J genes are TRBV4-3 and TRBJ1-5; D might be TRBD1 (5 bases). CDR3 length: 16 residues. Germline V CDR1 and CDR2: LGHNA, YSLEER. Trimming removed 0 bases at V and 2 bases at J, with 11 bases between. The chain's CDR3 is CASSQDKGARNQPQHF. CDR3 nucleotides: TGCGCCAGCAGCCAAGATAAAGGGGCCCGCAATCAGCCCCAGCATTTT.

The J gene is TRBJ2-3, the V gene TRBV15; 13 bases align to TRBD2. Germline CDR1 is LNHNV and CDR2 is YYDKDF (reference sequence). This CDR3 is built from 18 residues. The trim removed 6 bases at V and 1 base at J, leaving 10 bases unmatched. As DNA, the CDR3 is TGTGCCACCAGTAATGCCGGGACTAGCGGGATTGGCACAGATACGCAGTATTTT. This sequence encodes CATSNAGTSGIGTDTQYF.

DNA of the CDR3: TGTGCCAGCAGCCCTAGGACAGGGCACACTGAAGCTTTCTTT. As protein: CASSPRTGHTEAFF. J is TRBJ1-1 and V is TRBV7-2; 8 bases line up with TRBD1. CDR1 SGHTA and CDR2 FQGNSA come from the germline V gene. V lost 5 bases, J lost 3 bases, and 5 bases stayed unmatched. CDR3 size: 14 residues.

The V gene is TRBV6-5, the J gene TRBJ2-7; D is undetermined. The CDR3 sequence is 13 residues long. V was cut by 5 bases and J by 2 bases, with 10 bases left in between. Germline CDR1 reads MNHEY; CDR2 reads SVGAGI. The CDR3 region is CASSPSLAYEQYF. CDR3 DNA: TGTGCCAGCAGTCCCAGTTTGGCCTACGAGCAGTACTTC.

This clone showed up just a few times. CDR3: CASSIGGPSYNEQFF. The CDR3 coding sequence is TGTGCCAGTAGTATAGGGGGGCCATCCTACAATGAGCAGTTCTTC. The V call is TRBV19, the J call TRBJ2-1; D may be TRBD1 (6 bases). This CDR3 region has 15 residues. CDR1 LNHDA and CDR2 SQIVND come from the germline V gene (reference sequence). Trimming cost V 1 base and J 1 base, with 8 bases left between them.

J is TRBJ2-1 and V is TRBV7-2, with 8 bases fitting TRBD2. The germline gives CDR1 SGHTA, CDR2 FQGNSA. J lost 7 bases, V lost 5 bases, and 16 bases had no gene match. CDR3 length: 17 residues. CDR3 nucleotides: TGTGCCAGCAGCCCGGCGCCAGTTATAGCGGGATTAAATGAGCAGTTCTTC. Translating it yields CASSPAPVIAGLNEQFF.

This chain uses TRBV28 with TRBJ1-6; 7 nucleotides agree with TRBD1. Per the germline V gene, CDR1 is MDHEN and CDR2 is SYDVKM. The CDR3 runs to 15 residues. The junction had 7 bases not matched to a gene; V was cut back by 5 bases and J by 6 bases. CDR3 sequence: CASSLPTGANSPLHF. The CDR3 nucleotides read TGTGCCAGCAGTCTACCTACAGGGGCTAATTCACCCCTCCACTTT. Full variable domain (rest looked up from reference TRBV28 and TRBJ1-6): DVKVTQSSRYLVKRTGEKVFLECVQDMDHENMFWYRQDPGLGLRLIYFSYDVKMKEKGDIPEGYSVSREKKERFSLILESASTNQTSMYLCASSLPTGANSPLHFGNGTRLTVT.

The genes are TRBV10-3 and TRBJ1-1; TRBD1 matches at 9 bases. Trimming took 2 bases from V and 4 from J; bases not matched to a gene: 14. This CDR3 spans 18 amino acids. Germline lookup yields CDR1 ENHRY and CDR2 SYGVKD. DNA of the CDR3: TGTGCCATCAGTGAGGGGGACAGGGCTTGGGTCCTAAGCACTGAAGCTTTCTTT. Protein sequence: CAISEGDRAWVLSTEAFF.

V usage is TRBV6-1 and J usage is TRBJ2-1; tentative D call: TRBD2 (7 bases). This CDR3 has 17 amino acids. V dropped 3 bases and J dropped 10 bases, with 25 bases sitting between them. Germline V CDR1 and CDR2: MNHNS, SASEGT. CDR3 nucleotides: TGTGCCAGCAGTGATTCCGAACTACCTGGGGGGGGGCAGGAGCAGTTCTTC. It encodes CASSDSELPGGGQEQFF.

This clone has a single count. The rearrangement joins TRBV7-9 to TRBJ1-1; TRBD1 matches at 7 bases. The CDR3 is 12 amino acids. V shed 9 bases and J 5 bases; nucleotides not matched to a gene: 6. Germline V lookup: CDR1 SEHNR, CDR2 FQNEAQ (reference sequence). CDR3 region: CASSRGQTEAFF. The CDR3 coding sequence is TGTGCCAGTTCGAGGGGGCAGACTGAAGCTTTCTTT.

The chain joins TRBV2 to TRBJ1-5; perhaps TRBD1 as D (5 bases). The CDR3 has 14 residues. Trimming removed 7 bases at V and 3 bases at J, with 13 bases between. The germline V gene has CDR1 SNHLY and CDR2 FYNNEI. CDR3 region: CASNFQGNNQPQHF. The DNA for the CDR3 is TGTGCCAGCAACTTTCAGGGCAACAATCAGCCCCAGCATTTT. The variable domain in full, completed from reference TRBV2 and TRBJ1-5, reads EPEVTQTPSHQVTQMGQEVILRCVPISNHLYFYWYRQILGQKVEFLVSFYNNEISEKSEIFDDQFSVERPDGSNFTLKIRSTKLEDSAMYFCASNFQGNNQPQHFGDGTRLSIL.

The chain employs TRBV3-1 (or the pseudogene TRBV3-2) and TRBJ2-3; no definite D call. Germline assignment: CDR1 LGHDT and CDR2 YNNKEL (reference sequence). This CDR3 region has 15 residues. The V and J ends lost 3 bases and 4 bases respectively, with 14 bases between them. CDR3 in amino acids: CASSQVAGSADTQYF. The DNA for the CDR3 is TGTGCCAGCAGCCAGGTGGCTGGCAGCGCAGATACGCAGTATTTT.

The chain uses TRBV4-2 and TRBJ2-7; 7 bases match TRBD2. J was trimmed by 1 base and V by 2 bases; bases with no gene match: 5. From germline, CDR1 is LGHNA and CDR2 YNFKEQ. The CDR3 extends over 15 amino acids. In DNA form, the CDR3 reads TGTGCCAGCAGCCAACGCGGGAGTACTTCCTACGAGCAGTACTTC. Translation gives CASSQRGSTSYEQYF.

The chain has TRBV5-8 and TRBJ1-1; TRBD1 is a possible D gene (5 bases). CDR3 length: 13 residues. Germline CDR1 is SGHTS and CDR2 is YDEGEE. The V gene lost 0 bases and the J gene lost 5 bases, with 8 bases spanning the gap. The CDR3 DNA follows: TGTGCCAGCAGCTTGGGGGGGGGTACTGAAGCTTTCTTT. Its translation is CASSLGGGTEAFF.

V and J are TRBV28 and TRBJ1-1; no firm D call. CDR1 and CDR2 from the germline V gene are MDHEN and SYDVKM. The CDR3 consists of 13 residues. V lost 3 bases and J lost 1, with 6 bases in between. The CDR3 coding sequence is TGTGCCAGCAGTTTGGTCAGGAACACTGAAGCTTTCTTT. Residues: CASSLVRNTEAFF.

This clone has more than one count but fewer than ten. The V call is TRBV28, the J call TRBJ1-2; possible D gene TRBD1, 6 bases. The germline CDR1 and CDR2 sequences are MDHEN and SYDVKM. This CDR3 is built from 14 residues. The V end was cut by 5 bases, the J end by 2 bases, with 12 bases between. CDR3 amino acids: CASSGTNENYGYTF. CDR3 DNA: TGTGCCAGCAGTGGGACAAACGAAAACTATGGCTACACCTTC.